The 9 T cell receptor beta chains reported below all come from one sample, sequenced in a study of blood T cell repertoires in COVID-19. Assay: immunoSEQ multiplex PCR; the TCRdb copy retains only in-frame clones and omits some. Here the sample spans approximately 150,000 clones, roughly 90% being singletons. Material: PBMCs or T cells enriched from blood (not recorded which). Receptor source: a woman in her 40s who had been exposed to COVID-19.

The V and J genes are TRBV19 and TRBJ2-7; tentative D call: TRBD2 (5 bases). V was clipped by 2 bases and J by 2 bases, with 13 bases between them. The CDR3 has 15 residues. Germline V gene sequence: CDR1 LNHDA, CDR2 SQIVND (reference sequence). This CDR3 is CASSISEPGTYEQYF. The CDR3 bases are TGTGCCAGTAGTATATCAGAGCCGGGAACCTACGAGCAGTACTTC.

The V and J genes are TRBV7-9 and TRBJ2-3, with D perhaps matching TRBD2 (7 bases). The length of the CDR3 is 15 residues. CDR1 is SEHNR, CDR2 FQNEAQ, per germline (reference sequence). Trimming pared 5 bases from V and 1 base from J, leaving 13 bases between. The DNA of the CDR3 is TGTGCCAGCAGCCTTCGGGGGGCCCGCACAGATACGCAGTATTTT. It is translated as CASSLRGARTDTQYF.

The CDR3 coding sequence is TGTGCCAGCTCCCCCCGCAGACCGGGAAGTACCTACGAGCAGTACTTC. Translating it yields CASSPRRPGSTYEQYF. The V call is TRBV18, the J call TRBJ2-7, with D possibly being TRBD2 (5 bases). From germline, CDR1 is KGHSH and CDR2 LQKENI. This CDR3 is built from 16 residues. Trimming stripped 6 bases from V and 2 bases from J, with 20 bases between. The whole variable domain, filled in from reference TRBV18 and TRBJ2-7, reads NAGVMQNPRHLVRRRGQEARLRCSPMKGHSHVYWYRQLPEEGLKFMVYLQKENIIDESGMPKERFSAEFPKEGPSILRIQQVVRGDSAAYFCASSPRRPGSTYEQYFGPGTRLTVT.

This chain links TRBV19 with TRBJ1-2; TRBD1 might be the D (6 bases). V was cut by 4 bases and J by 3 bases, with 15 bases left in between. CDR1 is LNHDA and CDR2 is SQIVND in the germline V gene (reference sequence). The CDR3 consists of 15 residues. DNA of the CDR3: TGTGCCAGTAGTAGTTACGGCAGGGGAGACTATGGCTACACCTTC. Protein: CASSSYGRGDYGYTF.

This clone has a count of ten or more. This rearrangement joins TRBV6-2 or TRBV6-3 to TRBJ1-1; D is unclear. Germline-derived CDR1 and CDR2 are MNHEY and SVGEGT. The CDR3 covers 18 residues. V lost 6 bases, J lost 3 bases, and 26 bases lay in between. The CDR3 DNA follows: TGTGCCAGCAGCCGAATAACACCTACCACCAGACGGGACACTGAAGCTTTCTTT. It is translated as CASSRITPTTRRDTEAFF.

The chain has TRBV27 and TRBJ2-1, with TRBD2 matching 9 bases. From germline, CDR1 is MNHEY and CDR2 SMNVEV (reference sequence). Trimming removed 5 bases from V and 1 base from J; junction bases left unmatched: 15. The CDR3 runs 19 residues. The CDR3 DNA reads as TGTGCCAGCAGTCCCATTCGAGTAGCGGGGGCCCCATCCTACAATGAGCAGTTCTTC. Translation gives CASSPIRVAGAPSYNEQFF.

The rearrangement links TRBV11-3 to TRBJ2-1; 11 positions match TRBD2. V trimming: 3 bases; J trimming: 5 bases; junction bases outside the gene matches: 3. Germline V gene sequence: CDR1 SGHNT, CDR2 YENEEA. The CDR3 has 15 residues. CDR3 residues: CASSFGTSGHNEQFF. CDR3 nucleotide sequence: TGTGCCAGCAGCTTTGGGACTAGCGGCCACAATGAGCAGTTCTTC.

The rearrangement links TRBV5-1 to TRBJ2-7; 8 positions agree with TRBD1. Per the germline V gene, CDR1 is SGHRS and CDR2 is YFSETQ. The ends lost 7 bases at V and 3 bases at J; junction bases unmatched: 15. The CDR3 contains 16 residues. DNA for the CDR3: TGCGCCAGCCATATGACCTCGGGACAGGTTGTCTACGAGCAGTACTTC. Residues: CASHMTSGQVVYEQYF.

The V and J genes are TRBV3-1 (or the pseudogene TRBV3-2) and TRBJ1-1; D is unclear. CDR3 length: 14 residues. Trimming cost V 4 bases and J 4 bases, with 13 bases left between them. Germline V gene data show CDR1 as LGHDT and CDR2 as YNNKEL (reference sequence). The CDR3 coding sequence is TGTGCCAGCAGCCTCTCGGAGGGAGCCACTGAAGCTTTCTTT. Encoded protein: CASSLSEGATEAFF.